The T cell receptor beta chain under discussion was sequenced for a study of OX40 agonist ivuxolimab in advanced cancers. Study in general: The patients received ivuxolimab by intravenous route every 2 weeks at 0.01 to 10 mg/kg. Prior therapy, whether anti-PD-1, anti-PD-L1 or anti-CTLA-4, was allowed, and more than 35% had some.

Individuals having autoimmune disease history or systemic immunosuppression were not enrolled. Generated by immunoSEQ multiplex PCR, the TCRdb table keeps only in-frame clones and is missing some. The sample contains about 52,000 clones, 80% to 90% of which appear only once. Study conclusions and caveats: Researchers did not establish what antigens the expanded peripheral T cells target.

This clone has just a few counts. The antigen is unknown. The clonotype was recovered from an adult with an advanced solid tumor such as melanoma, head and neck, liver or kidney cancer. The sequences come from CD4+ or CD8+ T cells sorted from blood, collected in a trial of the OX40 agonist ivuxolimab.

The CDR3 loop is CAWSVKGNTEAFF. CDR3 nucleotides: TGTGCCTGGAGTGTGAAGGGAAACACTGAAGCTTTCTTT. V usage is TRBV30 and J usage is TRBJ1-1; D not certain. The CDR3 consists of 13 residues. V was trimmed by 0 bases and J by 2 bases, leaving 7 bases between them. From germline, CDR1 is GTSNPN and CDR2 SVGIG (reference sequence).